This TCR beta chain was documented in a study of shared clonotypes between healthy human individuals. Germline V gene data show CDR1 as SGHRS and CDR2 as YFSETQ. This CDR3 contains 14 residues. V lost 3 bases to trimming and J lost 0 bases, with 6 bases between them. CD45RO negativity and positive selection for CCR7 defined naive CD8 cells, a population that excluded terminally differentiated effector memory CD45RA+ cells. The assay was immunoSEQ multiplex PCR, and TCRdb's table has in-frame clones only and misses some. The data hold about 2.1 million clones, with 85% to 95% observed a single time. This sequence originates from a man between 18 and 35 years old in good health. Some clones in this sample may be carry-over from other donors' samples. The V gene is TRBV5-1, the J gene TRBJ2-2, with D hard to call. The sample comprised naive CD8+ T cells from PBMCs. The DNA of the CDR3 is TGCGCCAGCAGCTCCCTAGCGAACACCGGGGAGCTGTTTTTT. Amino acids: CASSSLANTGELFF.